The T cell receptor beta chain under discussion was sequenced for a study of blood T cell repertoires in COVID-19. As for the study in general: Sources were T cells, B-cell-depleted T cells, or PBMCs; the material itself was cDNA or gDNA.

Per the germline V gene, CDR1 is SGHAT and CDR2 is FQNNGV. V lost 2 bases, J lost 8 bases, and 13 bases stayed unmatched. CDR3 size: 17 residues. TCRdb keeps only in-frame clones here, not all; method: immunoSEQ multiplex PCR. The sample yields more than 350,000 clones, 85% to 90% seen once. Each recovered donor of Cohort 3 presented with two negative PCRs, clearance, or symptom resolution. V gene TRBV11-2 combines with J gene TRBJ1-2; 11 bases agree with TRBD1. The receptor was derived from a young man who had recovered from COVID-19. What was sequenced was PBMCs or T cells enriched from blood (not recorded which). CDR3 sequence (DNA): TGTGCCAGCAGCTTACCCCTCTCTGGACAGGGGGCTCTCGGCTACACCTTC. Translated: CASSLPLSGQGALGYTF.